Following are 18 T cell receptor beta chains from one sample sequenced in a study of response to subunit inactivated influenza vaccine. Via MiXCR, TCRdb re-called the RT-PCR reads, giving one row per CDR3 protein. Of 500,000 to 600,000 distinct CDR3 sequences in the sample, about 11% were seen once. The same sample was also studied in work on T cells expressing NK-cell markers. In that study: The authors generated TCR beta cDNA through 5'RACE template switching with UMIs.

This material consisted of PBMCs from blood, taken on the day of vaccination. The receptors originated from a man between 50 and 59 years old who received an inactivated influenza vaccine.

This clonotype came up a few times. V is TRBV27 and J is TRBJ1-1; perhaps TRBD1 as D (6 bases). Per the germline V gene, CDR1 is MNHEY and CDR2 is SMNVEV (reference sequence). This CDR3 has 14 residues. Trimming shortened V by 3 bases and J by 7 bases, and 15 bases separated the two germline ends. As DNA, the CDR3 is TGTGCCAGCAGTTTTGGGGGCACGGGGTATGAAGCTTTCTTT. Translating gives CASSFGGTGYEAFF.

The chain employs TRBV3-1 and TRBJ1-2; D call uncertain. The CDR3 sequence is 13 residues long. Looked up from germline, CDR1 is LGHDT and CDR2 is YNNKEL (reference sequence). V was clipped by 1 base and J by 3 bases, with 6 bases between them. The CDR3 coding sequence is TGTGCCAGCAGCCAAGTTGAATACTATGGCTACACCTTC. It is translated as CASSQVEYYGYTF.

There are a few counts of this clonotype. The J gene is TRBJ2-2, the V gene TRBV19; D is unclear. The germline V gene has CDR1 LNHDA and CDR2 SQIVND (reference sequence). The CDR3 is made up of 15 amino acids. V lost 5 bases to trimming and J lost 3 bases, with 13 bases between them. Written as DNA, the CDR3 is TGTGCCAGTAGTCCCGAAGGATTTTACACCGGGGAGCTGTTTTTT. Protein product: CASSPEGFYTGELFF.

This clonotype has just a few counts. The V call is TRBV4-2, the J call TRBJ2-7; 8 bases are a match to TRBD2. The CDR3 has 16 residues. Germline assignment: CDR1 LGHNA and CDR2 YNFKEQ. V lost 4 bases, J lost 2 bases, and 10 bases stayed unmatched. CDR3 in amino acids: CASSRRSSGTPYEQYF. DNA of the CDR3: TGTGCCAGCAGCCGCCGTAGTAGCGGGACACCCTACGAGCAGTACTTC.

This clonotype was counted only a few times. J is TRBJ1-3 and V is TRBV12-3 or TRBV12-4; D not resolved. CDR3 length equals 16 residues. The V gene lost 6 bases and the J gene lost 0 bases, with 15 bases spanning the gap. CDR3 protein: CASREEGPTSGNTIYF. The CDR3, as DNA: TGTGCCAGCAGAGAGGAGGGTCCGACCTCTGGAAACACCATATATTTT.

The chain carries TRBV28 and TRBJ2-3, with 9 bases aligning to TRBD1. Germline trimming cut 2 bases from V and 6 bases from J; bases unmatched to any gene: 6. The CDR3 length is 15 residues. CDR1 and CDR2 from the germline V gene are MDHEN and SYDVKM. The CDR3 here is CASSLSTGGLDTQYF. The CDR3 region has the DNA TGTGCCAGCAGTTTAAGTACAGGGGGCCTGGATACGCAGTATTTT.

This clonotype was detected only a few times. J is TRBJ2-1 and V is TRBV2; D is unclear. The CDR3 is made up of 13 amino acids. From germline, CDR1 is SNHLY and CDR2 FYNNEI. V dropped 4 bases and J dropped 4 bases, with 8 bases sitting between them. The chain's CDR3 is CASSVSRYNEQFF. CDR3 bases: TGTGCCAGCAGTGTGTCACGTTACAATGAGCAGTTCTTC.

In this sample, this clonotype turned up once. The chain couples TRBV24-1 to TRBJ2-1; TRBD2 is a possible D gene (5 bases). The length of the CDR3 is 13 residues. Trimming stripped 4 bases from V and 6 bases from J, with 9 bases between. The germline gives CDR1 KGHDR, CDR2 SFDVKD. The CDR3 spells CATSDWTVNEQFF. DNA for the CDR3: TGTGCCACCAGTGACTGGACTGTCAATGAGCAGTTCTTC.

This rearrangement joins TRBV3-1 to TRBJ2-7, with D perhaps matching TRBD2 (6 bases). CDR3 length equals 15 residues. With 4 bases removed from V and 2 bases from J, the gap between germline ends came to 15 bases. CDR1 and CDR2 from the germline V gene are LGHDT and YNNKEL (reference sequence). CDR3 residues: CASSRPGTQAYEQYF. In nucleotides, the CDR3 is TGTGCCAGCAGCCGACCCGGGACTCAAGCCTACGAGCAGTACTTC.

This clonotype turned up a few times. The chain has TRBV2 and TRBJ2-1, with TRBD2 matching over 8 bases. V shed 10 bases, J shed 5 bases, and the junction held 16 bases outside the gene matches. Germline V gives CDR1 SNHLY, CDR2 FYNNEI. The CDR3 is 16 amino acids. The CDR3, as DNA: TGTGCCACCCAAAAGACCGCTAGCGGGTCCAACAATGAGCAGTTCTTC. It translates to CATQKTASGSNNEQFF.

This clonotype was detected ten times or more. This chain uses TRBV29-1 with TRBJ2-1; 7 nucleotides align to TRBD2. In germline, CDR1 is SQVTM, CDR2 ANQGSEA. Unmatched junction bases numbered 8, after V lost 4 bases and J lost 5 bases. The CDR3 is 14 residues long. The CDR3 loop reads CSVGLGLENNEQFF. For the CDR3, the DNA is TGCAGCGTTGGGCTTGGACTAGAGAACAATGAGCAGTTCTTC.

The sample holds many counts of this clonotype. The chain joins TRBV4-2 to TRBJ1-5; D is uncertain. V lost 5 bases and J 4 bases, leaving 9 bases between the germline ends. Per the germline V gene, CDR1 is LGHNA and CDR2 is YNFKEQ. The CDR3 is made up of 13 amino acids. The CDR3 DNA reads TGTGCCAGCAGCATAGGAATAAATCAGCCCCAGCATTTT. Its translation is CASSIGINQPQHF.

This chain joins TRBV19 and TRBJ2-7; the D gene could be TRBD1 or TRBD2 (5 bases each). Trimming removed 5 bases at V and 9 bases at J, with 17 bases between. The CDR3 is 13 residues long. Germline V gene sequence: CDR1 LNHDA, CDR2 SQIVND (reference sequence). CDR3 protein: CASSSHNSGTQYF. The CDR3 DNA follows: TGTGCCAGTAGTTCCCACAATTCAGGGACGCAGTACTTC.

This clonotype was found many times. This chain links TRBV6-1 with TRBJ2-3; TRBD2 might be the D (8 bases). The ends were cut back, 6 bases at V and 4 bases at J, with 20 bases in the middle. The length of the CDR3 is 16 residues. In germline, CDR1 is MNHNS, CDR2 SASEGT. CDR3 nucleotide sequence: TGTGCCAGCAGAAGACTAGCGTCCCAGGGGGCAGATACGCAGTATTTT. Its protein is CASRRLASQGADTQYF.

This clonotype showed up just a few times. This sequence joins TRBV11-2 and TRBJ2-1; 10 bases are a match to TRBD1. CDR1 and CDR2 from the germline V gene are SGHAT and FQNNGV. V lost 8 bases to trimming and J lost 10 bases; unmatched junction nucleotides: 11. The CDR3 has 14 amino acids. Here the CDR3 reads CASGTGTGVWEQFF. For the CDR3, the DNA is TGTGCCAGCGGTACCGGGACAGGGGTTTGGGAGCAGTTCTTC.

The V and J genes are TRBV12-3 or TRBV12-4 and TRBJ1-5; no reliable D call. The CDR3 has 13 amino acids. Between the trimmed V and J ends, which lost 3 bases and 5 bases, there was a span of 8 bases. The CDR3 protein is CASSLGRYQPQHF. CDR3 DNA sequence: TGTGCCAGCAGTTTGGGCCGCTATCAGCCCCAGCATTTT.

This clonotype turned up a few times. The rearrangement links TRBV3-1 to TRBJ2-5; D remains unclear. The V end lost 1 base, the J end lost 2 bases, and 8 bases lay between the germline ends. Germline assignment: CDR1 LGHDT and CDR2 YNNKEL (reference sequence). The CDR3 is made up of 14 amino acids. The CDR3 is CASSQVLGQETQYF. The CDR3, as DNA: TGTGCCAGCAGCCAAGTCCTGGGACAAGAGACCCAGTACTTC.

This clonotype was seen only a few times. This chain connects TRBV28 to TRBJ2-6; the D is unclear. The germline V and J ends were trimmed by 3 bases and 2 bases, with 8 bases remaining between them. Germline CDR1 reads MDHEN; CDR2 reads SYDVKM. The CDR3 extends over 15 amino acids. CDR3 amino acids: CASSFLSAGANVLTF. The CDR3 DNA is TGTGCCAGCAGTTTTCTATCCGCTGGGGCCAACGTCCTGACTTTC.